This passage covers 28 T cell receptor beta chains from one sample sequenced in a study of response to subunit inactivated influenza vaccine. Each CDR3 protein is one row after TCRdb ran MiXCR on the RT-PCR reads. This table holds about 160,000 distinct CDR3 sequences, roughly 10% found once. Specimen: CD8+ T cells sorted from PBMCs, collected around 25 months after vaccination. Receptors originate from a man between 50 and 70 years old who received an inactivated influenza vaccine.

A few counts support this clonotype. The chain couples TRBV7-9 to TRBJ2-1; TRBD1 or TRBD2 may be the D gene (5 bases each). This CDR3 has 14 residues. V was cut by 5 bases and J by 8 bases, with 16 bases left in between. Germline assignment: CDR1 SEHNR and CDR2 FQNEAQ (reference sequence). CDR3 coding DNA: TGTGCCAGCAGCCCCCAGGGACCTTACTATGAGCAGTTCTTC. This translates into CASSPQGPYYEQFF.

The chain recombines TRBV10-3 with TRBJ2-2; 11 bases map to TRBD1. V lost 9 bases and J lost 6; bases outside the gene matches: 9. This CDR3 comprises 15 residues. Germline V CDR1 and CDR2: ENHRY, SYGVKD. CDR3 nucleotide sequence: TGTGCCATAATATCTCCGGGACAGGGGGCCGGGGAGCTGTTTTTT. It specifies CAIISPGQGAGELFF.

This clonotype came up many times. The chain carries TRBV6-1 and TRBJ2-5; 12 bases map to TRBD2. The CDR3 loop spans 16 amino acids. Per germline, CDR1 MNHNS and CDR2 SASEGT. The ends lost 8 bases at V and 3 bases at J; junction bases unmatched: 10. CDR3 sequence reads: CASLPGLAGIKETQYF. CDR3 DNA: TGTGCCAGCTTGCCGGGACTAGCGGGCATTAAAGAGACCCAGTACTTC.

This clonotype appeared a few times. V is TRBV7-8 and J is TRBJ1-5; possible D gene TRBD1, 5 bases. V lost 5 bases, J lost 7 bases, and 12 bases lay in between. CDR1 SGHVS and CDR2 FQNEAQ come from the germline V gene. The CDR3 consists of 13 residues. Written as DNA, the CDR3 is TGTGCCAGCAGCCGGGGGTATGTGCAGCCCCAGCATTTT. It codes for CASSRGYVQPQHF.

Comment on this clonotype: One end of the junction varies from germline; a read error may be responsible. V is TRBV9 and J is TRBJ2-1; D may be TRBD1 (6 bases). This CDR3 region has 13 residues. Germline V lookup: CDR1 SGDLS, CDR2 YYNGEE. The CDR3 DNA reads as TGTGCCAGCAGCGTAGGGACAGTCAATGCGCAGTTCTTC. It codes for CASSVGTVNAQFF.

This clonotype was picked up many times. This chain links TRBV25-1 with TRBJ1-5, with no clear D. Germline values: CDR1 MGHDK, CDR2 SYGVNS. The germline V and J ends were trimmed by 4 bases and 0 bases, with 10 bases remaining between them. This CDR3 has 15 residues. Written as DNA, the CDR3 is TGTGCCAGCAGTGGGTCAGCTCTTAGCAATCAGCCCCAGCATTTT. Protein product: CASSGSALSNQPQHF.

This chain connects TRBV6-4 to TRBJ2-1; 8 bases fit TRBD2. Losses at the gene ends were 2 bases for V and 3 bases for J; bases not matched to a gene: 3. The CDR3 contains 15 residues. Per the germline V gene, CDR1 is MRHNA and CDR2 is SNTAGT. The CDR3 sequence is CASSDQAGGYNEQFF. For the CDR3, the DNA is TGTGCCAGCAGTGACCAGGCGGGGGGCTACAATGAGCAGTTCTTC.

The gene calls are TRBV6-4 and TRBJ2-7; D is perhaps TRBD2 (5 bases). CDR3 length: 13 amino acids. Germline CDR1 and CDR2: MRHNA and SNTAGT. Between the trimmed V and J ends, which lost 2 bases and 5 bases, there was a span of 10 bases. In DNA form, the CDR3 reads TGTGCCAGCAGTGACAGGGAGCGCGACGAGCAGTACTTC. Protein product: CASSDRERDEQYF.

This clonotype has a handful of counts. The V gene is TRBV5-5, the J gene TRBJ2-1; a weak D match, TRBD2 (7 bases). CDR3 size: 13 residues. V was shortened by 4 bases and J by 8 bases, with 13 bases between the two germline ends. Germline loops: CDR1 SGHKS, CDR2 YYEKEE (reference sequence). The CDR3 DNA is TGTGCCAGCAGCCGAGGGGGGGATGATGAGCAGTTCTTC. Encoded protein: CASSRGGDDEQFF.

The rearrangement uses TRBV28 and TRBJ1-2; D remains ambiguous. The CDR3 is 15 residues long. V was trimmed by 5 bases and J by 4 bases, leaving 17 bases between them. CDR1 is MDHEN, CDR2 SYDVKM, per germline. The CDR3 here is CASSPPTTASYGYTF. In DNA, the CDR3 is TGTGCCAGCAGTCCACCTACTACAGCTTCCTATGGCTACACCTTC.

The genes are TRBV28 and TRBJ2-1; 10 positions agree with TRBD2. CDR1 is MDHEN and CDR2 is SYDVKM in the germline V gene. CDR3 size: 17 residues. Germline trimming cut 6 bases from V and 3 bases from J; bases unmatched to any gene: 11. CDR3 residues: CASSKGPRTSGYNEQFF. CDR3 nucleotide sequence: TGTGCCAGCAGCAAGGGACCCCGGACTAGCGGCTACAATGAGCAGTTCTTC.

This clonotype was seen many times. This rearrangement joins TRBV4-3 to TRBJ2-3; 9 bases fit TRBD2. CDR1 and CDR2 (germline): LGHNA, YSLEER. The V segment lost 2 bases and the J segment 0 bases; nucleotides outside the gene matches: 6. The CDR3 consists of 17 residues. CDR3 sequence: CASSQSPSGVSTDTQYF. The CDR3 region has the DNA TGCGCCAGCAGCCAATCACCTAGCGGGGTTAGCACAGATACGCAGTATTTT.

This clonotype was detected only a few times. The chain recombines TRBV11-2 with TRBJ1-5, with TRBD1 identical over 9 bases. Germline-derived CDR1 and CDR2 are SGHAT and FQNNGV. This CDR3 has 20 amino acids. V dropped 2 bases and J dropped 0; count of bases not matched to a gene: 14. As DNA, the CDR3 is TGTGCCAGCAGCTTAAGACAAGGACAGGGGCCATTTTATAGCAATCAGCCCCAGCATTTT. This codes for CASSLRQGQGPFYSNQPQHF.

This clonotype was recorded at least ten times. V and J are TRBV12-3 or TRBV12-4 and TRBJ2-5, with D perhaps matching TRBD2 (6 bases). Trimming shortened V by 1 base and J by 5 bases, and 14 bases separated the two germline ends. The length of the CDR3 is 15 residues. This CDR3 reads CASSLVPYGSETQYF. The CDR3, as DNA: TGTGCCAGCAGTTTAGTCCCTTACGGGAGTGAGACCCAGTACTTC.

CDR3 loop: CASSLADTEPVGYGYTF. CDR3 in DNA: TGCGCCAGCAGCTTGGCAGACACAGAGCCGGTTGGCTATGGCTACACCTTC. The chain links TRBV5-1 to TRBJ1-2; D gene ambiguous. Looked up from germline, CDR1 is SGHRS and CDR2 is YFSETQ. Between the trimmed V and J ends, which lost 0 bases and 4 bases, there was a span of 19 bases. The CDR3 length is 17 residues.

The gene calls are TRBV28 and TRBJ1-1; D is ambiguous. CDR3 length: 16 residues. The V and J ends lost 5 bases and 3 bases respectively, with 19 bases between them. Germline V gene data show CDR1 as MDHEN and CDR2 as SYDVKM. The DNA for the CDR3 is TGTGCCAGCAGTCGTGTCCAGGTTGAAGAGGACACTGAAGCTTTCTTT. Residues: CASSRVQVEEDTEAFF.

A few counts support this clonotype. CDR3 nucleotides: TGTGCCAGCAGCCCGCCCGGGGCAGGCAACCATGACACCGGGGAGCTGTTTTTT. It is translated as CASSPPGAGNHDTGELFF. This rearrangement joins TRBV11-1 to TRBJ2-2; the D gene could be TRBD1 or TRBD2 (5 bases each). The CDR3 sequence is 18 residues long. The germline V and J ends were trimmed by 5 bases and 3 bases, with 22 bases remaining between them. Germline assignment: CDR1 SGHAT and CDR2 FQDESV (reference sequence).

J is TRBJ2-2 and V is TRBV7-9, with 7 nucleotides matching TRBD1. This CDR3 spans 17 amino acids. The germline V gene has CDR1 SEHNR and CDR2 FQNEAQ (reference sequence). Losses at the gene ends were 4 bases for V and 10 bases for J; bases not matched to a gene: 18. CDR3: CASSSTGSSATYEELFF. The DNA of the CDR3 is TGTGCCAGCAGCTCGACAGGGAGTAGCGCTACCTACGAGGAGCTGTTTTTT. The complete variable domain, with remaining parts taken from reference TRBV7-9 and TRBJ2-2, reads DTGVSQNPRHKITKRGQNVTFRCDPISEHNRLYWYRQTLGQGPEFLTYFQNEAQLEKSRLLSDRFSAERPKGSFSTLEIQRTEQGDSAMYLCASSSTGSSATYEELFFGEGSRLTVL.

This clonotype was counted at least ten times. One junction end disagrees with the germline gene, perhaps due to a read error. V is TRBV5-8 and J is TRBJ2-1, with 8 bases matching TRBD1. CDR3 length equals 11 residues. Germline V gene lookup returns CDR1 SGHTS and CDR2 YDEGEE. The CDR3 here is CASRLGTGLNF. CDR3 in DNA: TGTGCCAGCAGACTCGGGACAGGACTAAACTTC.

This clonotype was observed a few times. The V and J genes are TRBV28 and TRBJ1-2, with D possibly TRBD1 on 6 matching bases. V was shortened by 5 bases and J by 5 bases, with 18 bases between the two germline ends. CDR3 size: 15 residues. CDR1 is MDHEN, CDR2 SYDVKM, per germline. The CDR3: CASSLHRAPAYGYTF. For the CDR3, the DNA is TGTGCCAGCAGTCTCCACAGGGCCCCCGCATATGGCTACACCTTC.

The chain has TRBV12-3 or TRBV12-4 and TRBJ2-1; 9 bases align to TRBD1. The CDR3 has 16 residues. V shed 0 bases, J shed 5 bases, and the junction held 5 bases outside the gene matches. Here the CDR3 DNA reads TGTGCCAGCAGTTTAGCCGGGACAGGGTCAAACAATGAGCAGTTCTTC. It yields the protein CASSLAGTGSNNEQFF.

This clonotype was detected only a few times. V gene TRBV6-1 combines with J gene TRBJ2-3, with TRBD2 matching 10 bases. Germline V gene sequence: CDR1 MNHNS, CDR2 SASEGT. Trimming took 8 bases from V and 6 from J; bases not matched to a gene: 8. This CDR3 has 14 residues. DNA of the CDR3: TGTGCCAGCCTAGGACTAGCGGCTTCCGATACGCAGTATTTT. Translating gives CASLGLAASDTQYF.

This clonotype was seen a handful of times. The V gene is TRBV5-1, the J gene TRBJ2-3, with D unclear. Germline CDR1 and CDR2: SGHRS and YFSETQ. The CDR3 extends over 15 amino acids. Trimming took off 1 base at V and 2 bases at J, with 11 bases between the two ends. The CDR3 region has the DNA TGCGCCAGCAGCTTGATCGCTGTACACACAGATACGCAGTATTTT. It is translated as CASSLIAVHTDTQYF.

The V gene is TRBV2, the J gene TRBJ2-2; D ambiguous. The CDR3 covers 11 residues. Germline CDR1 is SNHLY and CDR2 is FYNNEI. V lost 6 bases to trimming and J lost 7 bases, with 6 bases between them. The CDR3 spells CASSPNGELFF. In DNA form, the CDR3 reads TGTGCCAGCAGCCCTAACGGGGAGCTGTTTTTT.

The chain employs TRBV7-8 and TRBJ2-5, with TRBD1 as a possible D gene (6 bases). The CDR3 is 16 residues long. CDR1 and CDR2 from the germline V gene are SGHVS and FQNEAQ. Trimming took off 3 bases at V and 1 base at J, with 15 bases between the two ends. The CDR3 nucleotides read TGTGCCAGCAGCTTCTCCACTACAGGGAGCCAAGAGACCCAGTACTTC. Amino acid sequence: CASSFSTTGSQETQYF.

In this sample, this clonotype turned up many times. The chain has TRBV5-1 and TRBJ2-7; 8 bases are a match to TRBD1. J was trimmed by 2 bases and V by 4 bases; bases with no gene match: 14. This CDR3 comprises 17 residues. Germline CDR1 reads SGHRS; CDR2 reads YFSETQ. CDR3 nucleotides: TGCGCCAGCAGCAGGGAGACAGGGGCTTCCCTTACCTACGAGCAGTACTTC. Translated, it gives CASSRETGASLTYEQYF.

The table lists this clonotype with a few counts. The rearrangement joins TRBV5-6 to TRBJ2-7, with TRBD1 identical over 9 bases. Per the germline V gene, CDR1 is SGHDT and CDR2 is YYEEEE. J was trimmed by 6 bases and V by 2 bases; bases with no gene match: 15. The CDR3 sequence is 17 residues long. CDR3 loop: CASSFSFPGTGRVEQYF. As DNA, the CDR3 is TGTGCCAGCAGCTTTTCCTTCCCCGGGACAGGGAGGGTCGAGCAGTACTTC.

This clonotype has a handful of counts. This chain connects TRBV10-3 to TRBJ2-2; the match to TRBD2 covers 16 bases. Germline trimming cut 1 base from V and 3 bases from J; bases unmatched to any gene: 11. The germline V gene encodes CDR1 ENHRY and CDR2 SYGVKD. CDR3 length equals 21 residues. The chain's CDR3 is CAISELPPGLAGGPDTGELFF. The CDR3 DNA follows: TGTGCCATCAGTGAGTTGCCTCCGGGACTAGCGGGAGGGCCGGACACCGGGGAGCTGTTTTTT.